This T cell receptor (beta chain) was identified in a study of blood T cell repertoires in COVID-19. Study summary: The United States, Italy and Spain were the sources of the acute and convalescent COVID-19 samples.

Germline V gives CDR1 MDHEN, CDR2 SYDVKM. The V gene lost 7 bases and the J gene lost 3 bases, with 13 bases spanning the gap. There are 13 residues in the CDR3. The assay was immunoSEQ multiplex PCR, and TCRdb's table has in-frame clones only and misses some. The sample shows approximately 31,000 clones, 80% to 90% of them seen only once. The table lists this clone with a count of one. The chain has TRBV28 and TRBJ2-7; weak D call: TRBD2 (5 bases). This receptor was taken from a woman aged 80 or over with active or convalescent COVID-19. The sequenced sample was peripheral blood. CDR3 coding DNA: TGTGCCAGCATGAGGGTTCCCTACTACGAGCAGTACTTC. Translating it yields CASMRVPYYEQYF.